A single T cell receptor beta chain is shown here with its context. Antigen: not known. This sample stems from a study of identical twins. Study findings and constraints: Out-of-frame alpha sequences shared by twins showed excess low generation probability. Insertions were reduced in abundant cord blood beta clonotypes but not in memory repertoires.

Between the trimmed V and J ends, which lost 0 bases and 9 bases, there was a span of 18 bases. The CDR3 contains 16 residues. Germline loops: CDR1 LNHNV, CDR2 YYDKDF (reference sequence). TCRdb redid the calling of the 5' RACE reads with MiXCR, one entry per CDR3 protein. Of about 240,000 distinct CDR3 sequences listed, 6% to 8.5% are singletons. This same sample was also taken into another study, of yellow fever vaccine responses in identical twins.

Specimen: CD8+ T cells sorted from blood. The chain joins TRBV15 to TRBJ1-3; no reliable D call. The origin of this receptor is a woman under 30 in good health. Written as DNA, the CDR3 is TGTGCCACCAGCAGAGATCGGGCAGGATCGTCCCGCACCATATATTTT. Translated, it gives CATSRDRAGSSRTIYF.